This T cell receptor (beta chain) was sequenced in a study of shared clonotypes between healthy human individuals. Some clones are missing from TCRdb's copy, which holds only in-frame ones; the method was immunoSEQ multiplex PCR. The profile shows about 2.1 million clones, about 94% of them singletons. Study-wide points: Sorted-subset sequencing, rarefaction showed, was incomplete despite large depth. What naive subsets generally showed was a larger estimated richness than memory subsets showed.

Selected positively for CCR7 and CD45RO-negative, naive CD8 cells excluded terminally differentiated effector memory CD45RA+ cells. Between the trimmed V and J ends, which lost 8 bases and 1 base, there was a span of 16 bases. The CDR3 is made up of 15 amino acids. CDR1 and CDR2 (germline): SGHVS, FQNEAQ. Concerning this clone: Its matching antigen is unknown.

What was sequenced was naive CD8+ T cells from PBMCs. The gene calls are TRBV7-8 and TRBJ2-3, with D unresolved. This receptor was identified in a man between 18 and 29 years old in good health. Some clones in this sample may be carry-over from other donors' samples. The CDR3 here is CASGPERTGTDTQYF. CDR3 coding DNA: TGTGCCAGCGGACCGGAACGGACCGGCACAGATACGCAGTATTTT.